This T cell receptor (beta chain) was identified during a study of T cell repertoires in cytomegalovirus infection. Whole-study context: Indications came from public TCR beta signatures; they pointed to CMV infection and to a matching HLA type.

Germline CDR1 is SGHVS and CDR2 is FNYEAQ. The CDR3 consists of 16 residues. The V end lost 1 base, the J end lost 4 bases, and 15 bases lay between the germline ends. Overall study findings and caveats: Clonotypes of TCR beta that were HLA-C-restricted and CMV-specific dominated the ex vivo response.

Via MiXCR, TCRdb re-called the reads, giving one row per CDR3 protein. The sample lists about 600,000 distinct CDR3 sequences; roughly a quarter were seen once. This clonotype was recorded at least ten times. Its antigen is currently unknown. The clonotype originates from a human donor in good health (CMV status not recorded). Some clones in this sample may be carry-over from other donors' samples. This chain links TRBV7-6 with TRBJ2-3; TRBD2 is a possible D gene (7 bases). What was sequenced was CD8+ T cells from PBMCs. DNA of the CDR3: TGTGCCAGCAGCTTAGATCGTCGGGGGGCTTCAGATACGCAGTATTTT. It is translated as CASSLDRRGASDTQYF.